This TCR beta chain was captured by sequencing in a study of cytomegalovirus exposure and HLA in healthy donors. Across the whole study: As an earlier analysis found, some 170 million T cells yielded about 100 million unique TCR beta sequences. Study-wide findings and caveats: Some TCR beta chains (approximately 180 of them) were listed as cytomegalovirus-associated. Per a later analysis, about 17,000 TCR beta sequences showed association with HLA alleles at 0.05 false discovery rate. Several of the most significant clusters appeared, in a later analysis, to be linked to common viral pathogens.

As for this clone: Its matching antigen is unknown.

This CDR3 region has 17 residues. J gave up 2 bases and V 0 bases, and 6 bases lay outside the gene matches. CDR1 is LGHNA, CDR2 YSLEER, per germline. It was with 60 Vbeta and 13 Jbeta primers that the PCR ran. TCRdb keeps only in-frame clones here, not all; method: immunoSEQ multiplex PCR. The sample holds 110,000 or so clones; 15% are singletons and the top ten take more than 0.8%. The specimen sequenced was PBMCs. This receptor was taken from a female donor in good health and CMV-seronegative. This chain links TRBV4-3 with TRBJ2-5, with 10 bases identical to TRBD2. CDR3 DNA: TGCGCCAGCAGCCAAGACCCTAGCGGGAGTTTTCAAGAGACCCAGTACTTC. This translates into CASSQDPSGSFQETQYF.